The 12 T cell receptor beta chains given below trace back to one sample, sequenced in a study of control samples from healthy donors and cancer patients. TCRdb's copy holds only in-frame clones and misses some; the assay was immunoSEQ multiplex PCR. The repertoire holds 70,000 or so clones, with around 95% as singletons. Sequenced: blood. Every receptor here comes from a middle-aged woman in good health.

The J gene is TRBJ1-2, the V gene TRBV29-1; 8 positions agree with TRBD1. This CDR3 has 14 amino acids. Germline lookup yields CDR1 SQVTM and CDR2 ANQGSEA. Trimming at V came to 6 bases and at J to 4 bases, leaving 10 bases not matched to a gene. CDR3 nucleotide sequence: TGCAGCGTGATGGACAGGGAGAAGAGCTATGGCTACACCTTC. Protein product: CSVMDREKSYGYTF.

V gene TRBV7-3 combines with J gene TRBJ1-2, with D possibly TRBD1 on 5 matching bases. The CDR3 extends over 12 amino acids. With 1 base removed from V and 14 bases from J, the gap between germline ends came to 14 bases. CDR1 is SGHTA, CDR2 FQGTGA, per germline. CDR3 protein: CASSLNQGSQTF. In DNA, the CDR3 is TGTGCCAGCAGCTTAAACCAGGGCTCCCAGACCTTC.

The rearrangement links TRBV12-3 or TRBV12-4 to TRBJ2-2; possible D gene TRBD2, 5 bases. With 2 bases removed from V and 7 bases from J, the gap between germline ends came to 8 bases. The CDR3 covers 13 residues. The CDR3 DNA reads TGTGCCAGCAGTTTACTAGCCAGCGGGGAGCTGTTTTTT. Translation: CASSLLASGELFF.

The rearrangement links TRBV9 to TRBJ2-2; the D is unclear. The CDR3 totals 13 residues. V lost 3 bases, J lost 6 bases, and 9 bases lay in between. The germline gives CDR1 SGDLS, CDR2 YYNGEE. The CDR3 loop is CASSAHHPGELFF. CDR3 DNA sequence: TGTGCCAGCAGCGCCCATCATCCCGGGGAGCTGTTTTTT.

The chain combines TRBV29-1 with TRBJ2-3; 8 bases fit TRBD1. This CDR3 contains 14 residues. The J segment lost 2 bases and the V segment lost 5 bases, leaving 6 bases of the junction unmatched. CDR1 is SQVTM and CDR2 is ANQGSEA in the germline V gene. CDR3 DNA: TGCAGCGTTTTTCACAGGGGGGTCACAGATACGCAGTATTTT. This translates into CSVFHRGVTDTQYF.

The chain's CDR3 is CAWSPGWGSGDTQYF. Written as DNA, the CDR3 is TGTGCCTGGAGCCCCGGGTGGGGGAGCGGAGATACGCAGTATTTT. The chain couples TRBV30 to TRBJ2-3; D possibly matches TRBD1 or TRBD2 (5 bases each). V was cut by 3 bases and J by 5 bases, with 18 bases left in between. Germline values: CDR1 GTSNPN, CDR2 SVGIG (reference sequence). The CDR3 sequence is 15 residues long.

The V call is TRBV10-2, the J call TRBJ1-2; 8 bases fit TRBD1. V shed 8 bases, J shed 6 bases, and the junction held 5 bases outside the gene matches. CDR3 length: 12 residues. Germline assignment: CDR1 WSHSY and CDR2 SAAADI. The CDR3 DNA is TGCGCCAGCTCAGGACAGGGTGATGGCTACACCTTC. Its protein is CASSGQGDGYTF.

The gene calls are TRBV5-4 and TRBJ1-2; 8 bases map to TRBD1. The CDR3 is 13 amino acids. Germline CDR1 SGHNT, CDR2 YYREEE (reference sequence). V shed 2 bases and J 6 bases; nucleotides not matched to a gene: 3. The chain's CDR3 is CASSFRGQDGYTF. The CDR3 coding sequence is TGTGCCAGCAGCTTCAGGGGGCAAGATGGCTACACCTTC.

The rearrangement uses TRBV21-1 and TRBJ2-7; TRBD2 reflects the table's D call only, with no check against the DNA. TRBV21-1 is listed as a pseudogene. The CDR3 runs to 14 residues. The CDR3 DNA follows: TGTGCCAGCAGCCGAGACTTTTTTTCCTACGAGCAGTACTTC. Encoded protein: CASSRDFFSYEQYF.

The V and J genes are TRBV11-2 and TRBJ1-6, with no clear D. Trimming shortened V by 2 bases and J by 0 bases, and 11 bases separated the two germline ends. CDR1 is SGHAT, CDR2 FQNNGV, per germline. This CDR3 contains 17 residues. The CDR3 region is CASSLRRSSSYNSPLHF. The CDR3 DNA reads as TGTGCCAGCAGCTTACGGCGGAGTAGCTCCTATAATTCACCCCTCCACTTT. Combining the CDR3 with reference TRBV11-2 and TRBJ1-6 gives the whole variable domain EAGVAQSPRYKIIEKRQSVAFWCNPISGHATLYWYQQILGQGPKLLIQFQNNGVVDDSQLPKDRFSAERLKGVDSTLKIQPAKLEDSAVYLCASSLRRSSSYNSPLHFGNGTRLTVT.

This clone was seen just once. At one end the junction does not follow the germline gene, possibly because of a read error. This sequence joins TRBV7-9 and TRBJ2-3; 10 nucleotides match TRBD2. The CDR3 sequence is 14 residues long. CDR1 SEHNR and CDR2 FQNEAQ come from the germline V gene (reference sequence). CDR3 amino acids: CASKATSGTGTQYF. As DNA, the CDR3 is TGTGCCAGCAAAGCTACTAGCGGGACAGGTACGCAGTATTTT.

J is TRBJ2-7 and V is TRBV5-8; TRBD1 might be the D (6 bases). The CDR3 extends over 14 amino acids. CDR1 SGHTS and CDR2 YDEGEE come from the germline V gene. With 3 bases removed from V and 2 bases from J, the gap between germline ends came to 12 bases. The CDR3 protein is CASSSRDITYEQYF. In DNA, the CDR3 is TGTGCCAGCAGCTCCCGGGACATAACCTACGAGCAGTACTTC.